Listed below are T cell receptor beta chains from one sample, sequenced in a study of T cell responses to AZD1222 COVID-19 vaccine. Some clones are missing from TCRdb's copy, which holds only in-frame ones; the method was immunoSEQ multiplex PCR. The sample gives 140,000 to 150,000 clones, 80% to 85% of which show up once; around 4.1% is in the top ten. Sample: peripheral blood, taken on day 0 of MenACWY control vaccination. The receptors were sampled from an adult in good health. Both conserved end residues are part of each CDR3. Some rows have no size entry. The others give once, few or many, or a class for an expanded clone.

V gene: TRBV5-1; clone size: NA; CDR3 protein: CASRPTYRGRSTDTQYF
V gene: TRBV24-1; clone size: NA; CDR3 protein: CATSDFRRMNEKLFF
V gene: TRBV19; clone size: NA; CDR3 protein: CASSTQGADTEAFF
V gene: TRBV2; clone size: NA; CDR3 protein: CASSEEPGLTEAFF
V gene: TRBV7-9; clone size: NA; CDR3 protein: CASSLQGNQPQHF
V gene: TRBV15; clone size: NA; CDR3 protein: CATSRDRNTGELFF
V gene: TRBV6-5; clone size: NA; CDR3 protein: CASSSAFGNEQFF
V gene: TRBV28; clone size: NA; CDR3 protein: CASKAWEVGDGYTF
V gene: TRBV19; clone size: NA; CDR3 protein: CASMRTGSGNTIYF
V gene: TRBV19; clone size: NA; CDR3 protein: CASSQDRGRYQPQHF
V gene: TRBV2; clone size: NA; CDR3 protein: CASSDHTGSGANVLTF
V gene: TRBV4-1; clone size: many; CDR3 protein: CASSLKSPAGGLTGELFF
V gene: TRBV5-4; clone size: NA; CDR3 protein: CASSPGTRPPYGYTF
V gene: TRBV14; clone size: NA; CDR3 protein: CASSQLAVANTGELFF
V gene: TRBV19; clone size: NA; CDR3 protein: CASSPLAGGQVLEYF
V gene: TRBV7-9; clone size: NA; CDR3 protein: CASSLAGAGELFF
V gene: TRBV5-1; clone size: NA; CDR3 protein: CASSYTLMNTEAFF
V gene: TRBV5-6; clone size: once; CDR3 protein: CASSLTGVGGYTF
V gene: TRBV7-9; clone size: NA; CDR3 protein: CASSFKDLPEQYF
V gene: TRBV3-1/TRBV3-2; clone size: few; CDR3 protein: CASSPRTGVNQPQHF
V gene: TRBV3-1/TRBV3-2; clone size: NA; CDR3 protein: CASSQGTGRNTQYF
V gene: TRBV25-1; clone size: NA; CDR3 protein: CASSGTANPSQFF
V gene: TRBV29-1; clone size: once; CDR3 protein: CSAKQGNSYEQYF
V gene: TRBV4-1; clone size: NA; CDR3 protein: CASSQDRTGGGYTF
V gene: TRBV27; clone size: once; CDR3 protein: CASSGLNQPQHF
V gene: TRBV18; clone size: NA; CDR3 protein: CASSPQGNQPQHF
V gene: TRBV3-1/TRBV3-2; clone size: NA; CDR3 protein: CASSQVRGVARNSPLHF
V gene: TRBV20-1; clone size: NA; CDR3 protein: CSARDDRTIYF
V gene: TRBV5-1; clone size: NA; CDR3 protein: CASSRGQNSGANVLTF
V gene: TRBV30; clone size: NA; CDR3 protein: CAWGNEKLFF
V gene: TRBV5-6; clone size: NA; CDR3 protein: CASSLAGNQPQHF
V gene: TRBV9; clone size: NA; CDR3 protein: CASSPQDRGNNEQFF
V gene: TRBV7-9; clone size: NA; CDR3 protein: CASSPRETLSGYTF
V gene: TRBV5-1; clone size: NA; CDR3 protein: CASSLGTVDHEKLFF
V gene: TRBV7-9; clone size: NA; CDR3 protein: CASSWTGANEKLFF
V gene: TRBV19; clone size: NA; CDR3 protein: CASSPDRRYGYTF
V gene: TRBV5-8; clone size: NA; CDR3 protein: CASRWDINTEAFF
V gene: TRBV28; clone size: few; CDR3 protein: CASSGHSGANVLTF
V gene: TRBV7-2; clone size: NA; CDR3 protein: CASSARNSDNEQFF
V gene: TRBV4-1; clone size: once; CDR3 protein: CASSQDRTGRNYGYTF
V gene: TRBV2; clone size: NA; CDR3 protein: CASGDPGAGEKLFF
V gene: TRBV7-6; clone size: NA; CDR3 protein: CASSAHQRQMNTEAFF
V gene: TRBV19; clone size: NA; CDR3 protein: CASSAGQITGELFF
V gene: TRBV28; clone size: NA; CDR3 protein: CASSLLTVNTEAFF
V gene: TRBV6-5; clone size: NA; CDR3 protein: CASRQGTGGSQPQHF
V gene: TRBV3-1/TRBV3-2; clone size: NA; CDR3 protein: CASSQDHGAGYTF